These 30 T cell receptor beta chains came from one sample sequenced in a study of CD8 T cells in Susac syndrome. Random hexamers primed reverse transcription of about 0.5 to 1 ug RNA. One entry per CDR3 protein results from TCRdb running MiXCR on the immunoSEQ multiplex PCR reads. The sample yields 150,000 to 200,000 distinct CDR3 sequences, around 92% seen once. The sequenced sample consisted of CD4+ T cells from PBMCs. Receptors were obtained from a human donor in good health.

The chain has TRBV4-1 and TRBJ2-3; 14 bases fit TRBD2. Germline V gene data show CDR1 as MGHRA and CDR2 as YSYEKL. The trim removed 0 bases at V and 3 bases at J, leaving 8 bases unmatched. This CDR3 has 19 amino acids. CDR3 nucleotide sequence: TGCGCCAGCAGCCAAGAGGGTCGAGGGACTAGCGGGAGAACAGATACGCAGTATTTT. This translates into CASSQEGRGTSGRTDTQYF.

This chain joins TRBV12-3 or TRBV12-4 and TRBJ2-7, with D perhaps given as TRBD1 or TRBD2 (5 bases each). V was pared by 8 bases and J by 4 bases, with 18 bases between. CDR3 length: 14 amino acids. This CDR3 is CASSPGLVTYEQYF. CDR3 bases: TGTGCCAGCTCCCCGGGGCTGGTTACTTACGAGCAGTACTTC.

The chain has TRBV5-4 and TRBJ1-2; D is unresolved. Trimming shortened V by 2 bases and J by 3 bases, and 17 bases separated the two germline ends. Germline V gene sequence: CDR1 SGHNT, CDR2 YYREEE (reference sequence). The CDR3 has 16 residues. The CDR3 bases are TGTGCCAGCAGCTTAGCCCCCAGGCGGGCGGACTATGGCTACACCTTC. This encodes CASSLAPRRADYGYTF.

This clonotype was counted a single time. The genes are TRBV20-1 and TRBJ1-2; 8 nucleotides line up with TRBD1. V lost 4 bases and J lost 7; bases outside the gene matches: 8. Germline CDR1 is DFQATT and CDR2 is SNEGSKA (reference sequence). The CDR3 spans 13 residues. The CDR3 sequence: CSAKQGGSIGYTF. For the CDR3, the DNA is TGCAGTGCTAAACAGGGGGGGTCCATTGGCTACACCTTC.

This chain connects TRBV20-1 to TRBJ2-5; 9 nucleotides agree with TRBD2. The CDR3 has 16 residues. V lost 2 bases to trimming and J lost 5 bases; unmatched junction nucleotides: 12. Germline loops: CDR1 DFQATT, CDR2 SNEGSKA (reference sequence). The CDR3 loop is CSARRGAGGTRETQYF. For the CDR3, the DNA is TGCAGTGCTAGAAGGGGAGCGGGAGGTACGAGGGAGACCCAGTACTTC.

CDR3 in amino acids: CASSSGVWGANVLTF. CDR3 coding DNA: TGTGCCAGCAGTTCGGGGGTATGGGGGGCCAACGTCCTGACTTTC. The rearrangement links TRBV6-2 or TRBV6-3 to TRBJ2-6, with D maybe TRBD2 (6 bases). V was trimmed by 4 bases and J by 4 bases, leaving 11 bases between them. CDR3 length: 15 residues. Germline V CDR1 and CDR2: MNHEY, SVGEGT.

V is TRBV4-2 and J is TRBJ2-6; possibly TRBD2 for D (6 bases). Germline assignment: CDR1 LGHNA and CDR2 YNFKEQ. The CDR3 is 18 amino acids. Trimming removed 4 bases from V and 0 bases from J, with 16 bases in between. In nucleotides, the CDR3 is TGTGCCAGCAGCCTCGCGAAGAGCGGGCTCTCTGGGGCCAACGTCCTGACTTTC. It encodes CASSLAKSGLSGANVLTF.

The chain recombines TRBV20-1 with TRBJ1-5, with a possible D match to TRBD1 (5 bases). The CDR3 length is 15 residues. V was shortened by 0 bases and J by 1 base, with 10 bases between the two germline ends. From germline, CDR1 is DFQATT and CDR2 SNEGSKA (reference sequence). This CDR3 reads CSARDFGGSNQPQHF. In nucleotides, the CDR3 is TGCAGTGCTAGAGATTTCGGGGGAAGCAATCAGCCCCAGCATTTT.

The chain links TRBV5-1 to TRBJ2-2; D may be TRBD2 (6 bases). The CDR3 is 16 residues long. Germline-derived CDR1 and CDR2 are SGHRS and YFSETQ. Trimming took off 4 bases at V and 5 bases at J, with 18 bases between the two ends. The CDR3 loop reads CASSPGRGAGTGELFF. The DNA for the CDR3 is TGCGCCAGCAGCCCGGGGCGAGGGGCGGGGACCGGGGAGCTGTTTTTT.

This clonotype occurred once. The V call is TRBV14, the J call TRBJ2-1; TRBD1 is a possible D gene (6 bases). The CDR3 is made up of 18 amino acids. The V end lost 1 base, the J end lost 2 bases, and 18 bases lay between the germline ends. Germline CDR1 SGHDN, CDR2 FVKESK. CDR3 DNA: TGTGCCAGCAGCCAAGGAGAGGCAACAGGGTATACCTACAATGAGCAGTTCTTC. This translates into CASSQGEATGYTYNEQFF.

V and J are TRBV6-2 or TRBV6-3 and TRBJ1-5; TRBD1 is a possible D gene (5 bases). The CDR3 is 14 residues long. Germline values: CDR1 MNHEY, CDR2 SVGEGT. Between the trimmed V and J ends, which lost 6 bases and 7 bases, there was a span of 16 bases. CDR3 coding DNA: TGTGCCAGCAGCCCCGTGGGGGGAGACCAGCCCCAGCATTTT. Amino acids: CASSPVGGDQPQHF.

The chain employs TRBV6-5 and TRBJ1-1; D is perhaps TRBD1 (5 bases). This CDR3 spans 17 amino acids. Per the germline V gene, CDR1 is MNHEY and CDR2 is SVGAGI. Trimming stripped 0 bases from V and 0 bases from J, with 14 bases between. The CDR3 here is CASSYSRGWGMNTEAFF. CDR3 nucleotide sequence: TGTGCCAGCAGTTACTCGAGAGGATGGGGGATGAACACTGAAGCTTTCTTT.

The gene calls are TRBV6-6 and TRBJ1-5; 12 bases line up with TRBD1. CDR1 and CDR2 from the germline V gene are MNHNY and SVGAGI (reference sequence). With V trimmed by 6 bases and J by 7 bases, 4 bases remained unmatched. This CDR3 has 14 amino acids. CDR3 nucleotides: TGTGCCAGCAGAGGGACAGGGGGCTACCAGCCCCAGCATTTT. Its translation: CASRGTGGYQPQHF.

The chain couples TRBV6-1 to TRBJ2-5; 8 bases line up with TRBD1. V was clipped by 7 bases and J by 3 bases; unmatched bases: 10. Germline V CDR1 and CDR2: MNHNS, SASEGT. The CDR3 extends over 15 amino acids. The CDR3 loop reads CASIITRQGKETQYF. CDR3 sequence (DNA): TGTGCCAGCATCATAACGAGACAGGGGAAAGAGACCCAGTACTTC.

The V and J genes are TRBV5-4 and TRBJ2-2; weak D call: TRBD2 (5 bases). CDR1 and CDR2 (germline): SGHNT, YYREEE (reference sequence). The V end lost 4 bases, the J end lost 6 bases, and 10 bases lay between the germline ends. CDR3 length: 13 residues. Written as DNA, the CDR3 is TGTGCCAGCAGCCGAGGGCTGGCCGGGGAGCTGTTTTTT. Its translation: CASSRGLAGELFF.

This rearrangement joins TRBV4-1 to TRBJ2-5, with D unclear. CDR1 is MGHRA and CDR2 is YSYEKL in the germline V gene. With 3 bases removed from V and 2 bases from J, the gap between germline ends came to 10 bases. This CDR3 contains 14 residues. Here the CDR3 DNA reads TGCGCCAGCAGCCATCCGGACCGGCAAGAGACCCAGTACTTC. Translated, it gives CASSHPDRQETQYF.

The chain is built from TRBV20-1 and TRBJ2-3; 8 bases are shared with TRBD2. Unmatched junction bases numbered 2, after V lost 3 bases and J lost 0 bases. Germline CDR1 reads DFQATT; CDR2 reads SNEGSKA (reference sequence). The CDR3 runs to 14 residues. The CDR3 region is CSASLAGSTDTQYF. CDR3 DNA sequence: TGCAGTGCTAGCCTAGCGGGTAGCACAGATACGCAGTATTTT.

With regard to this clonotype: An end of the junction does not agree with germline; a read error may underlie this. The chain uses TRBV9 and TRBJ2-1; 8 positions match TRBD2. CDR1 and CDR2 from the germline V gene are SGDLS and YYNGEE. The CDR3 is 13 residues long. The CDR3 reads CASSAGLVGLALF. CDR3 nucleotide sequence: TGTGCCAGCAGCGCGGGACTAGTAGGCTTGGCTCTCTTC.

The chain is built from TRBV7-9 and TRBJ2-3, with no clear D. The CDR3 runs 12 residues. Trimming removed 2 bases from V and 7 bases from J, with 7 bases in between. CDR1 is SEHNR and CDR2 is FQNEAQ in the germline V gene (reference sequence). CDR3 amino acids: CASSLSQNTQYF. CDR3 sequence (DNA): TGTGCCAGCAGCTTAAGCCAGAATACGCAGTATTTT. Full variable domain (rest looked up from reference TRBV7-9 and TRBJ2-3): DTGVSQNPRHKITKRGQNVTFRCDPISEHNRLYWYRQTLGQGPEFLTYFQNEAQLEKSRLLSDRFSAERPKGSFSTLEIQRTEQGDSAMYLCASSLSQNTQYFGPGTRLTVL.

The chain is built from TRBV29-1 and TRBJ2-2; D perhaps matches TRBD2 (5 bases). CDR1 is SQVTM and CDR2 is ANQGSEA in the germline V gene. This CDR3 region has 14 residues. V was cut by 6 bases and J by 5 bases, with 16 bases left in between. The CDR3 bases are TGCAGCGTCTCTACCGGGATTACAACCGGGGAGCTGTTTTTT. Translation: CSVSTGITTGELFF.

V gene TRBV5-1 combines with J gene TRBJ2-5, with 7 bases matching TRBD1. V dropped 1 base and J dropped 1; count of bases not matched to a gene: 4. Germline V gives CDR1 SGHRS, CDR2 YFSETQ. The CDR3 runs to 15 residues. The CDR3 sequence is CASSLSGQTQETQYF. DNA of the CDR3: TGCGCCAGCAGCTTGTCGGGACAGACCCAAGAGACCCAGTACTTC.

This chain uses TRBV7-9 with TRBJ1-6; perhaps TRBD1 as D (6 bases). Between the trimmed V and J ends, which lost 5 bases and 9 bases, there was a span of 20 bases. CDR3 length equals 16 residues. Germline V CDR1 and CDR2: SEHNR, FQNEAQ (reference sequence). The CDR3 reads CASSPPGGHKSSPLHF. Written as DNA, the CDR3 is TGTGCCAGCAGCCCACCCGGGGGGCACAAGAGTTCACCCCTCCACTTT.

The chain has TRBV5-4 and TRBJ2-2; 7 nucleotides agree with TRBD1. J gave up 5 bases and V 4 bases, and 8 bases lay outside the gene matches. The CDR3 totals 15 residues. Germline V gives CDR1 SGHNT, CDR2 YYREEE (reference sequence). CDR3 nucleotides: TGTGCCAGCAGCCGGGACAGCCGAATGACCGGGGAGCTGTTTTTT. It encodes CASSRDSRMTGELFF.

This rearrangement joins TRBV14 to TRBJ2-7; unclear D gene. Per the germline V gene, CDR1 is SGHDN and CDR2 is FVKESK. V shed 3 bases and J shed 3 bases, with 12 bases lying between them. This CDR3 has 14 residues. CDR3 DNA sequence: TGTGCCAGCAGCCAGTACGGAGATGGCTACGAGCAGTACTTC. Translated, it gives CASSQYGDGYEQYF.

This rearrangement joins TRBV2 to TRBJ1-5, with TRBD1 as a possible D gene (5 bases). V lost 5 bases and J 3 bases, leaving 14 bases between the germline ends. This CDR3 contains 15 residues. Germline CDR1 is SNHLY and CDR2 is FYNNEI. The CDR3 DNA follows: TGTGCCAGCAGTTTGGGGGGGACGGCCAATCAGCCCCAGCATTTT. It translates to CASSLGGTANQPQHF.

The chain carries TRBV20-1 and TRBJ1-5, with a weak D call TRBD1 (6 bases). Trimming cost V 3 bases and J 7 bases, with 13 bases left between them. There are 13 residues in the CDR3. Germline values: CDR1 DFQATT, CDR2 SNEGSKA (reference sequence). Here the CDR3 DNA reads TGCAGTGCTAGCACGGGGGGCGGGCAGCCCCAGCATTTT. It encodes CSASTGGGQPQHF.

DNA for the CDR3: TGTGCCAGCAGTTTATTAGGGACTAGCGGGAAGGACATTCAGTACTTC. It translates to CASSLLGTSGKDIQYF. This chain links TRBV28 with TRBJ2-4; 13 bases are a match to TRBD2. J gave up 8 bases and V 1 base, and 5 bases lay outside the gene matches. This CDR3 is built from 16 residues. Germline CDR1 is MDHEN and CDR2 is SYDVKM.

The rearrangement joins TRBV6-1 to TRBJ2-7; 12 bases agree with TRBD1. This CDR3 comprises 15 residues. CDR1 MNHNS and CDR2 SASEGT come from the germline V gene. The J segment lost 5 bases and the V segment lost 3 bases, leaving 5 bases of the junction unmatched. CDR3 bases: TGTGCCAGCAGTGAGCCGGGACAGGGGGCAGACGAGCAGTACTTC. This codes for CASSEPGQGADEQYF.

The chain recombines TRBV28 with TRBJ2-3; D not resolved. CDR1 and CDR2 from the germline V gene are MDHEN and SYDVKM. Trimming took 9 bases from V and 4 from J, leaving 11 bases between them. CDR3 length: 12 residues. The CDR3 coding sequence is TGTGCCAGTGGGTTCCTAGCAGATACGCAGTATTTT. Translating it yields CASGFLADTQYF.

The CDR3 DNA follows: TGTGCCAGCAGCTCGGACAGGGGGCTTTATTCACCCCTCCACTTT. It is translated as CASSSDRGLYSPLHF. The rearrangement joins TRBV7-2 to TRBJ1-6, with 11 bases lining up with TRBD1. This CDR3 has 15 residues. From germline, CDR1 is SGHTA and CDR2 FQGNSA. Germline trimming cut 4 bases from V and 8 bases from J; bases unmatched to any gene: 4.